What follows are 21 T cell receptor beta chains derived from one specimen sequenced in a study of blood T cell repertoires in COVID-19. This table comes from immunoSEQ multiplex PCR, and its TCRdb copy is limited to in-frame clones, with some not included. This table holds 320,000 or so clones, over 80% found once. Sequenced input: PBMCs or T cells enriched from blood (not recorded which). These receptors were collected from a man aged 30-40 years who had recovered from COVID-19.

The chain employs TRBV28 and TRBJ1-2; D ambiguous. The germline CDR1 and CDR2 sequences are MDHEN and SYDVKM. The V gene lost 1 base and the J gene lost 2 bases, with 5 bases spanning the gap. The CDR3 contains 13 residues. The CDR3 loop reads CASSLSENYGYTF. The DNA for the CDR3 is TGTGCCAGCAGTTTATCTGAGAACTATGGCTACACCTTC.

The chain links TRBV28 to TRBJ1-4; 10 bases line up with TRBD1. J was trimmed by 3 bases and V by 3 bases; bases with no gene match: 4. The CDR3 consists of 16 residues. Germline-derived CDR1 and CDR2 are MDHEN and SYDVKM. The CDR3 DNA reads as TGTGCCAGCAGTTTTCACGGACAGGGGGCTAATGAAAAACTGTTTTTT. Its protein product is CASSFHGQGANEKLFF.

The CDR3 is CASSFSRGQTYEQYF. The CDR3 DNA is TGTGCCAGCAGTTTTTCGCGGGGACAGACTTACGAGCAGTACTTC. This chain joins TRBV28 and TRBJ2-7, with D perhaps matching TRBD1 (7 bases). CDR3 size: 15 residues. Trimming left V 3 bases short and J 4 bases short, with 16 bases between. Germline V gene lookup returns CDR1 MDHEN and CDR2 SYDVKM.

The rearrangement links TRBV3-1 (or the pseudogene TRBV3-2) to TRBJ2-4; 13 bases fit TRBD2. Germline loops: CDR1 LGHDT, CDR2 YNNKEL (reference sequence). Germline trimming cut 4 bases from V and 11 bases from J; bases unmatched to any gene: 11. This CDR3 contains 16 residues. The CDR3 here is CASSPTSGGPLALQYF. CDR3 nucleotide sequence: TGTGCCAGCAGCCCGACTAGCGGGGGGCCTCTTGCGCTTCAGTACTTC.

This chain links TRBV2 with TRBJ2-2; D not certain. V lost 3 bases and J 2 bases, leaving 13 bases between the germline ends. The germline CDR1 and CDR2 sequences are SNHLY and FYNNEI. The CDR3 is 16 amino acids. CDR3 residues: CASSESRPINTGELFF. The CDR3 DNA is TGTGCCAGCAGTGAGAGCAGGCCTATCAACACCGGGGAGCTGTTTTTT.

This chain joins TRBV7-3 and TRBJ2-7; D is possibly TRBD2 (5 bases). CDR1 is SGHTA, CDR2 FQGTGA, per germline. CDR3 length: 14 amino acids. The germline V and J ends were trimmed by 2 bases and 1 base, with 9 bases remaining between them. CDR3 sequence (DNA): TGTGCCAGCAGCTTATACGGGGTATCCTACGAGCAGTACTTC. This sequence encodes CASSLYGVSYEQYF.

J is TRBJ1-1 and V is TRBV5-1; possible D gene TRBD1, 6 bases. Germline CDR1 is SGHRS and CDR2 is YFSETQ. Trimming left V 0 bases short and J 3 bases short, with 12 bases between. The CDR3 has 15 residues. This CDR3 is CASSLEGRGDTEAFF. In nucleotides, the CDR3 is TGCGCCAGCAGCTTGGAAGGCAGGGGCGACACTGAAGCTTTCTTT.

DNA of the CDR3: TGTGCCACCAGGCCCACGACAGGGGGGTCCTACGAGCAGTACTTC. As protein: CATRPTTGGSYEQYF. The chain couples TRBV2 to TRBJ2-7, with 9 bases lining up with TRBD1. With 10 bases clipped from V and 1 base from J, the junction kept 11 bases outside the gene matches. CDR3 size: 15 residues. CDR1 and CDR2 from the germline V gene are SNHLY and FYNNEI. Full variable domain (rest looked up from reference TRBV2 and TRBJ2-7): EPEVTQTPSHQVTQMGQEVILRCVPISNHLYFYWYRQILGQKVEFLVSFYNNEISEKSEIFDDQFSVERPDGSNFTLKIRSTKLEDSAMYFCATRPTTGGSYEQYFGPGTRLTVT.

DNA of the CDR3: TGTGCCAGCAGTTCAACCCCGAGGAGAGCTAACTATGGCTACACCTTC. Translating it yields CASSSTPRRANYGYTF. The V gene is TRBV27, the J gene TRBJ1-2, with D unresolved. Between the trimmed V and J ends, which lost 4 bases and 0 bases, there was a span of 15 bases. The CDR3 length is 16 residues. Germline CDR1 is MNHEY and CDR2 is SMNVEV (reference sequence).

The chain couples TRBV19 to TRBJ1-3; tentative D call: TRBD1 (6 bases). V shed 3 bases and J shed 0 bases, with 12 bases lying between them. The CDR3 has 16 residues. Germline V gives CDR1 LNHDA, CDR2 SQIVND (reference sequence). The CDR3 nucleotides read TGTGCCAGTAGTATCTGGGACACCTTCTCTGGAAACACCATATATTTT. It codes for CASSIWDTFSGNTIYF. Full variable domain (rest looked up from reference TRBV19 and TRBJ1-3): DGGITQSPKYLFRKEGQNVTLSCEQNLNHDAMYWYRQDPGQGLRLIYYSQIVNDFQKGDIAEGYSVSREKKESFPLTVTSAQKNPTAFYLCASSIWDTFSGNTIYFGEGSWLTVV.

The sample holds many counts of this clone. The CDR3 loop is CASSEQEHNEQFF. CDR3 coding DNA: TGTGCCAGCAGTGAACAGGAACACAATGAGCAGTTCTTC. The chain couples TRBV6-1 to TRBJ2-1, with D unclear. CDR3 length: 13 amino acids. From germline, CDR1 is MNHNS and CDR2 SASEGT. V lost 2 bases to trimming and J lost 5 bases, with 7 bases between them.

V and J are TRBV11-3 and TRBJ2-5; 14 bases align to TRBD2. The germline V gene has CDR1 SGHNT and CDR2 YENEEA. This CDR3 has 19 amino acids. V shed 0 bases and J 5 bases; nucleotides not matched to a gene: 11. The CDR3 DNA reads as TGTGCCAGCAGCTTAGACGTCTACGGGACTAGCGGGGGAGGTGAGACCCAGTACTTC. Protein product: CASSLDVYGTSGGGETQYF. The full variable domain, with the rest looked up from reference TRBV11-3 and TRBJ2-5, is EAGVVQSPRYKIIEKKQPVAFWCNPISGHNTLYWYLQNLGQGPELLIRYENEEAVDDSQLPKDRFSAERLKGVDSTLKIQPAELGDSAVYLCASSLDVYGTSGGGETQYFGPGTRLLVL.

The chain joins TRBV6-1 to TRBJ2-7; D unclear. Germline assignment: CDR1 MNHNS and CDR2 SASEGT. There are 12 residues in the CDR3. With 2 bases removed from V and 3 bases from J, the gap between germline ends came to 5 bases. The CDR3 protein is CASSEPSYEQYF. CDR3 DNA: TGTGCCAGCAGTGAACCCAGCTACGAGCAGTACTTC.

The chain combines TRBV19 with TRBJ1-1, with 7 nucleotides matching TRBD1. In germline, CDR1 is LNHDA, CDR2 SQIVND (reference sequence). The J segment lost 1 base and the V segment lost 5 bases, leaving 7 bases of the junction unmatched. This CDR3 spans 15 amino acids. CDR3 sequence reads: CASSLGQETNTEAFF. The CDR3 nucleotides are TGTGCCAGTAGTCTTGGACAGGAGACGAACACTGAAGCTTTCTTT.

The chain recombines TRBV3-1 (or the pseudogene TRBV3-2) with TRBJ1-6; 7 bases fit TRBD1. From germline, CDR1 is LGHDT and CDR2 YNNKEL (reference sequence). V shed 4 bases, J shed 7 bases, and the junction held 4 bases outside the gene matches. The CDR3 is 14 amino acids. In DNA form, the CDR3 reads TGTGCCAGCAGCCCCCCGGGACAGAATTCACCCCTCCACTTT. Translating gives CASSPPGQNSPLHF.

This chain joins TRBV5-5 and TRBJ1-1; D ambiguous. Per the germline V gene, CDR1 is SGHKS and CDR2 is YYEKEE (reference sequence). This CDR3 is 15 amino acids long. V was pared by 5 bases and J by 0 bases, with 14 bases between. The CDR3 region has the DNA TGTGCCAGCAGAGGAGGGCTGAGGGTGAACACTGAAGCTTTCTTT. This gives the protein CASRGGLRVNTEAFF.

The chain recombines TRBV5-6 with TRBJ2-4; 10 bases line up with TRBD2. Trimming took 4 bases from V and 6 from J; bases not matched to a gene: 4. Germline V gene sequence: CDR1 SGHDT, CDR2 YYEEEE. This CDR3 region has 14 residues. CDR3 bases: TGTGCCAGCAGCCTTGTAGCGGGGGGAAACATTCAGTACTTC. It specifies CASSLVAGGNIQYF.

This CDR3 reads CASSLMRGTVHGYTF. CDR3 in DNA: TGTGCCAGCAGTTTAATGAGGGGGACGGTCCATGGCTACACCTTC. The gene calls are TRBV28 and TRBJ1-2; TRBD1 might be the D (6 bases). V was cut by 2 bases and J by 6 bases, with 16 bases left in between. Germline lookup yields CDR1 MDHEN and CDR2 SYDVKM. The CDR3 is 15 residues long.

The chain carries TRBV7-9 and TRBJ1-1; no definite D call. The length of the CDR3 is 14 residues. V lost 0 bases and J lost 5, with 10 bases in between. Germline V gives CDR1 SEHNR, CDR2 FQNEAQ (reference sequence). CDR3: CASSLASVKTEAFF. The CDR3 bases are TGTGCCAGCAGCTTAGCCTCGGTTAAGACTGAAGCTTTCTTT.

The chain recombines TRBV5-1 with TRBJ1-2, with TRBD1 identical over 10 bases. The CDR3 runs 17 residues. With V trimmed by 0 bases and J by 4 bases, 9 bases remained unmatched. Germline CDR1 SGHRS, CDR2 YFSETQ. The CDR3 DNA follows: TGCGCCAGCAGCTTGGGGGACAGGGGAATCGGAGGCTATGGCTACACCTTC. It codes for CASSLGDRGIGGYGYTF.

The chain uses TRBV9 and TRBJ2-2; D uncertain. The length of the CDR3 is 14 residues. Trimming stripped 0 bases from V and 1 base from J, with 4 bases between. The germline V gene encodes CDR1 SGDLS and CDR2 YYNGEE. The CDR3 DNA sequence: TGTGCCAGCAGCGTAGCCCGGAACACCGGGGAGCTGTTTTTT. It specifies CASSVARNTGELFF.